These 6 T cell receptor beta chains were sequenced from one sample in a study of T cell responses to AZD1222 COVID-19 vaccine. Some clones are missing from TCRdb's copy, which holds only in-frame ones; the method was immunoSEQ multiplex PCR. This sample has 120,000 to 150,000 clones, with approximately 92% found just once. The specimen was peripheral blood, collected on day 0 of AZD1222 vaccination. These receptors originate from an adult in good health.

This chain connects TRBV10-3 to TRBJ1-6; TRBD1 aligns across 8 bases. The germline CDR1 and CDR2 sequences are ENHRY and SYGVKD. V shed 7 bases and J 7 bases; nucleotides not matched to a gene: 9. The CDR3 runs 15 residues. The CDR3 protein is CAIKQRPGGNSPLHF. CDR3 DNA sequence: TGTGCCATCAAACAGCGGCCAGGGGGCAATTCACCCCTCCACTTT.

The gene calls are TRBV7-9 and TRBJ1-3; D possibly corresponds to TRBD1 (6 bases). Germline CDR1 reads SEHNR; CDR2 reads FQNEAQ (reference sequence). V lost 10 bases and J 0 bases, leaving 16 bases between the germline ends. The CDR3 consists of 15 residues. The DNA for the CDR3 is TGTGCCACCCGACAGGACCTCTTCTCTGGAAACACCATATATTTT. Protein: CATRQDLFSGNTIYF.

This clone was observed a single time. The V and J genes are TRBV5-1 and TRBJ2-3, with D tentatively TRBD2 (5 bases). Germline loops: CDR1 SGHRS, CDR2 YFSETQ. V lost 0 bases and J 6 bases, leaving 11 bases between the germline ends. The CDR3 is 14 amino acids. CDR3 nucleotides: TGCGCCAGCAGCTTGGGTACGGGGTCGGATACGCAGTATTTT. Its translation: CASSLGTGSDTQYF.

The V and J genes are TRBV7-2 and TRBJ2-1, with TRBD2 matching 8 bases. V was clipped by 5 bases and J by 7 bases; unmatched bases: 10. The CDR3 consists of 15 residues. The V gene's germline CDR1 is SGHTA and CDR2 FQGNSA. The CDR3 loop is CASSVAGRGFNEQFF. CDR3 in DNA: TGTGCCAGCAGCGTTGCCGGGAGGGGTTTTAATGAGCAGTTCTTC. Full variable domain (missing parts from reference TRBV7-2 and TRBJ2-1): GAGVSQSPSNKVTEKGKDVELRCDPISGHTALYWYRQSLGQGLEFLIYFQGNSAPDKSGLPSDRFSAERTGGSVSTLTIQRTQQEDSAVYLCASSVAGRGFNEQFFGPGTRLTVL.

The rearrangement uses TRBV4-2 and TRBJ2-5; D is perhaps TRBD1 (5 bases). Germline CDR1 reads LGHNA; CDR2 reads YNFKEQ. This CDR3 spans 13 amino acids. V was cut by 4 bases and J by 4 bases, with 10 bases left in between. The CDR3 DNA reads as TGTGCCAGCAGCCTCCCGCAGGGAGAGACCCAGTACTTC. Its protein is CASSLPQGETQYF.

CDR3 in DNA: TGTGCCAGCAGCTCAGCTAGCGGGTCCTACAATGAGCAGTTCTTC. Its protein product is CASSSASGSYNEQFF. This sequence joins TRBV13 and TRBJ2-1; 8 positions agree with TRBD2. CDR3 length: 15 amino acids. Trimming removed 4 bases from V and 1 base from J; junction bases left unmatched: 3. Per germline, CDR1 PRHDT and CDR2 FYEKMQ (reference sequence).